The TCR beta chain described here comes from a study of CD4 T cells in relation to SARS-CoV-2 and coronaviruses. General study results and limits: In roughly 60% of donors, memory CD4+ clonotypes crossrecognized SARS-CoV-2 and at least one common cold coronavirus spike. Crossreactive clones expanded significantly less to SARS-CoV-2 than monoreactive clones.

This CDR3 contains 16 residues. The ends were cut back, 2 bases at V and 3 bases at J, with 17 bases in the middle. Germline loops: CDR1 SGHNT, CDR2 YYREEE (reference sequence). Uncultured naive and memory CD4+ T cells supplied DNA for deep TCR-beta sequencing. Libraries were prepared by immunoSEQ multiplex PCR; TCRdb keeps only in-frame clonotypes and omits some of them. The data hold about 70,000 clones, with about nine tenths observed a single time. The unexposed donors gave CD4+ T cells in about 2010-2019, prior to COVID-19. CD4 enrichment then naive enrichment separated naive from memory CD4+ cells. Worth noting for this clone: What it recognizes is unknown.

Material for sequencing was memory CD4+ T cells from PBMCs. The chain couples TRBV5-4 to TRBJ2-5; weak D call: TRBD1 (6 bases). This sequence originates from a human donor in good health. CDR3 sequence (DNA): TGTGCCAGCAGCTTCCCGCCGGGACAAGGGGAAGAGACCCAGTACTTC. It codes for CASSFPPGQGEETQYF.